The 9 T cell receptor beta chains below come from one sample, sequenced in a study of blood T cells in healthy people across ages. A second PCR of about 7 to 11 cycles used a sample-barcoded 5' primer and a J-beta primer mix. One entry per CDR3 protein, called by TCRdb with MiXCR from the 5' RACE reads. The table shows some 780,000 distinct CDR3 sequences, with approximately 60% occurring only once. Input material: blood. Receptors originate from a man between 35 and 55 years old in good health.

This chain joins TRBV20-1 and TRBJ2-7, with TRBD1 identical over 9 bases. From germline, CDR1 is DFQATT and CDR2 SNEGSKA (reference sequence). This CDR3 contains 14 residues. The CDR3 sequence: CSPHTQGASLEQYF. The CDR3 bases are TGCAGCCCACACACACAGGGGGCTTCCCTCGAGCAGTACTTC.

The chain is built from TRBV12-3 or TRBV12-4 and TRBJ2-7, with no clear D. The CDR3 is 13 residues long. Trimming took 2 bases from V and 0 from J, leaving 5 bases between them. The CDR3, as DNA: TGTGCCAGCAGTTTAAGCTACTCCTACGAGCAGTACTTC. This gives the protein CASSLSYSYEQYF.

The chain uses TRBV7-9 and TRBJ2-5; D is possibly TRBD2 (5 bases). The CDR3 is 14 residues long. V gave up 4 bases and J gave up 4 bases, with 13 bases separating them. Germline V gene lookup returns CDR1 SEHNR and CDR2 FQNEAQ (reference sequence). CDR3 protein: CASSWINEGETQYF. The DNA of the CDR3 is TGTGCCAGCAGCTGGATAAACGAGGGAGAGACCCAGTACTTC. Looking up the rest from reference TRBV7-9 and TRBJ2-5 gives the full variable domain: DTGVSQNPRHKITKRGQNVTFRCDPISEHNRLYWYRQTLGQGPEFLTYFQNEAQLEKSRLLSDRFSAERPKGSFSTLEIQRTEQGDSAMYLCASSWINEGETQYFGPGTRLLVL.

The chain couples TRBV2 to TRBJ2-7; D assignment may be TRBD1 or TRBD2 (5 bases each). CDR3 length: 14 residues. V lost 2 bases and J 5 bases, leaving 13 bases between the germline ends. CDR1 is SNHLY and CDR2 is FYNNEI in the germline V gene. CDR3 in DNA: TGTGCCAGCAGTGAAACGGGGCCAGCCCACGAGCAGTACTTC. Amino acids: CASSETGPAHEQYF.

The count of this clonotype is one. V usage is TRBV4-1 and J usage is TRBJ1-4; 9 positions match TRBD1. The V segment lost 4 bases and the J segment 5 bases; nucleotides outside the gene matches: 5. Germline CDR1 and CDR2: MGHRA and YSYEKL. The CDR3 sequence is 15 residues long. The CDR3 reads CASSRGQGFNEKLFF. The CDR3 bases are TGCGCCAGCAGCCGAGGACAGGGGTTCAATGAAAAACTGTTTTTT.

The rearrangement links TRBV28 to TRBJ1-5; 10 bases are shared with TRBD1. The CDR3 consists of 17 residues. Germline CDR1 reads MDHEN; CDR2 reads SYDVKM. The V gene end was trimmed by 2 bases and the J gene end by 6 bases; junction bases not matched to a gene: 10. The CDR3 region is CASSLPITTGGIQPQHF. In DNA, the CDR3 is TGTGCCAGCAGTTTACCAATTACGACAGGGGGCATTCAGCCCCAGCATTTT.

The chain couples TRBV20-1 to TRBJ1-1; 12 bases line up with TRBD1. With V trimmed by 5 bases and J by 4 bases, 8 bases remained unmatched. CDR3 length: 15 amino acids. The germline CDR1 and CDR2 sequences are DFQATT and SNEGSKA (reference sequence). CDR3 loop: CSAPRDRGRPTEAFF. CDR3 nucleotides: TGCAGTGCTCCCCGGGACAGGGGGCGCCCCACTGAAGCTTTCTTT.

The chain has TRBV27 and TRBJ2-5, with 13 bases matching TRBD2. V was clipped by 5 bases and J by 6 bases; unmatched bases: 9. This CDR3 has 16 residues. Germline V gene data show CDR1 as MNHEY and CDR2 as SMNVEV (reference sequence). The CDR3 DNA reads TGTGCCAGCAGTGACGGACTAGCGGGGGCGAGGAAGACCCAGTACTTC. Encoded protein: CASSDGLAGARKTQYF.

The rearrangement uses TRBV13 and TRBJ2-7; D tentatively fits TRBD1 or TRBD2 (6 bases each). The J call is uncertain, as TRBJ2-5 better fits the DNA end. This CDR3 is built from 16 residues. Germline V lookup: CDR1 PRHDT, CDR2 FYEKMQ (reference sequence). The CDR3 loop reads CASSMWEWGAGETQYF. CDR3 DNA sequence: TGTGCCAGCAGCATGTGGGAGTGGGGGGCCGGTGAGACCCAGTACTTC.